This T cell receptor beta chain was recovered during a study of T cells after yellow fever vaccination. Each CDR3 protein gets one entry after TCRdb re-called the 5' RACE reads with MiXCR. The sample holds around 350,000 distinct CDR3 sequences, 6% to 8% seen once. This CDR3 contains 15 residues. Germline loops: CDR1 MNHEY, CDR2 SVGAGI. Germline trimming cut 2 bases from V and 5 bases from J; bases unmatched to any gene: 5. The clonotype originates from a man in his thirties or forties who received the YFV17D yellow fever vaccine. The sample was PBMCs, taken 5 days after the yellow fever booster vaccination. The V call is TRBV6-5, the J call TRBJ1-4; 7 nucleotides align to TRBD1. In DNA, the CDR3 is TGTGCCAGCAGTTACACGGGACAGACGAATGAAAAACTGTTTTTT. The encoded protein is CASSYTGQTNEKLFF.